This T cell receptor (beta chain) came from a study of blood T cells in healthy people across ages. In regard to this clonotype: Its antigen is still unknown.

Primers used in a second PCR of roughly 7 to 12 cycles were a sample-barcoded 5' primer and a J-beta primer mix. One entry per CDR3 protein results from TCRdb running MiXCR on the 5' RACE reads. Of over 950,000 distinct CDR3 sequences in the sample, more than 30% are singletons; the top ten hold less than 15%. Deletions cut 1 base from V and 14 bases from J, with 12 bases between. The CDR3 sequence is 13 residues long. CDR1 SGHAT and CDR2 FQDESV come from the germline V gene (reference sequence). Study-level points and caveats: Higher diversity and more naive CD4+ cells were features of long-lived donors, compared to aged donors. Unknown donor CMV status possibly confounded expanded clonotype changes. Among T cells, TCR beta diversity per million cells dropped roughly linearly as age rose. The study regarded diversity estimates from one million T cells as underestimates.

The specimen sequenced was blood. The chain links TRBV11-1 to TRBJ1-6; the D gene is possibly TRBD1 (6 bases). This clonotype was sampled from a young man in good health. CDR3 nucleotides: TGTGCCAGCAGCTTAGGGACAGACGGGGCCCTCCACTTT. Translating it yields CASSLGTDGALHF.